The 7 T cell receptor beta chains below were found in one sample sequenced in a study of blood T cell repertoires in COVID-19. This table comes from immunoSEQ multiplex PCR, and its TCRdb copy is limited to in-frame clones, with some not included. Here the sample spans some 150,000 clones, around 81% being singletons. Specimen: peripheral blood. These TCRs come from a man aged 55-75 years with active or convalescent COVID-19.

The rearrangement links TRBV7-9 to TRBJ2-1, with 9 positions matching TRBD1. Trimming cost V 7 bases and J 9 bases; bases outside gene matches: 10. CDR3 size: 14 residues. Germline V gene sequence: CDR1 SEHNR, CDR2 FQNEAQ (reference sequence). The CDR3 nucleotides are TGTGCCAGCAACCCCGGGACAGGGAAGCTTGAGCAGTTCTTC. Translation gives CASNPGTGKLEQFF.

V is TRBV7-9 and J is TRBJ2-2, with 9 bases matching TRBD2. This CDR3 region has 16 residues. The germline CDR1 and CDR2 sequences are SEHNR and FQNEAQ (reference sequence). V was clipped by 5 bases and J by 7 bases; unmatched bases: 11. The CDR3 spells CASSLVRGRANGELFF. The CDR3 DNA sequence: TGTGCCAGCAGCCTGGTGCGCGGGAGGGCCAACGGGGAGCTGTTTTTT.

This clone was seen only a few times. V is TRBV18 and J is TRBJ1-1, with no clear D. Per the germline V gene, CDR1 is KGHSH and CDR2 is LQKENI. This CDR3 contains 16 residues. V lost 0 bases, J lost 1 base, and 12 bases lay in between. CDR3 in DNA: TGTGCCAGCTCACCACCCTCGATGAGACAGAACACTGAAGCTTTCTTT. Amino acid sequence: CASSPPSMRQNTEAFF.

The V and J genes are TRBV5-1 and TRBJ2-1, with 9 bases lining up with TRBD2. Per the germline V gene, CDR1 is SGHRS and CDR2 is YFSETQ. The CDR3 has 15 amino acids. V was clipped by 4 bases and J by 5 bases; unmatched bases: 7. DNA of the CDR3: TGCGCCAGCAGCATGGGACTAGCAAAAAACAATGAGCAGTTCTTC. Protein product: CASSMGLAKNNEQFF.

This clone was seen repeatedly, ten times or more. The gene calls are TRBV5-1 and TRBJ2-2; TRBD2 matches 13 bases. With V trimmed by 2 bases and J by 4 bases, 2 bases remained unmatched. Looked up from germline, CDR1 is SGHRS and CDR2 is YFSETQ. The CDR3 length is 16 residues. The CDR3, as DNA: TGCGCCAGCAGCTTCGGACTAGCGGGAGTCACCGGGGAGCTGTTTTTT. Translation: CASSFGLAGVTGELFF.

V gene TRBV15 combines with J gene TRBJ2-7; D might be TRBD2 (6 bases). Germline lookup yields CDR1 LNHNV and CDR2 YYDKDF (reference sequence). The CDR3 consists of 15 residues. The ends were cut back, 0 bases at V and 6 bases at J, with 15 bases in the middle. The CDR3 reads CATSRETQLAAEQYF. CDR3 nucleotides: TGTGCCACCAGCAGAGAGACCCAATTAGCGGCCGAGCAGTACTTC.

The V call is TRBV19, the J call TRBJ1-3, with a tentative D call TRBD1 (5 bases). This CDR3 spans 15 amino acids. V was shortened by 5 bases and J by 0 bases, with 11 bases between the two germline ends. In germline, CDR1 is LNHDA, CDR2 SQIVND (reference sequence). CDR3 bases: TGTGCCAGTAGTTCCCGCCAGGGCTCTGGAAACACCATATATTTT. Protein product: CASSSRQGSGNTIYF.